The rows below give T cell receptor beta chains drawn from one sample of a study of shared clonotypes between healthy human individuals. Clones were read by immunoSEQ multiplex PCR, and TCRdb kept only the in-frame ones, dropping some. The repertoire includes more than 2 million clones, 90% to 95% of them detected once, and 0.13% sits in the top ten. Sample: naive CD4+ T cells sorted from blood. These receptor sequences come from a man aged 18 to 30 in good health. The CDR3 runs from the conserved cysteine through the conserved F or W. The D gene is left open where the match is weak. Size tells how often a clone was seen (once, few, many) or the class of an expanded clone, and some rows leave it out.

j_call: TRBJ1-6; d_call: -; v_call: TRBV30; clone_size: -; cdr3_aa: CAWSVSYSPLHF; cdr3_nt: TGTGCCTGGAGTGTCTCATATTCACCCCTCCACTTT
j_call: TRBJ1-1; d_call: -; v_call: TRBV6-1; clone_size: -; cdr3_aa: CASSEIPGSVTEAFF; cdr3_nt: TGTGCCAGCAGTGAAATCCCAGGGTCTGTCACTGAAGCTTTCTTT
j_call: TRBJ2-7; d_call: -; v_call: TRBV29-1; clone_size: -; cdr3_aa: CSVVPGTYEQYF; cdr3_nt: TGCAGCGTTGTTCCGGGGACCTACGAGCAGTACTTC
j_call: TRBJ2-2; d_call: -; v_call: TRBV11-1; clone_size: -; cdr3_aa: CASSVGPRGELFF; cdr3_nt: TGTGCCAGCAGTGTCGGTCCGAGGGGGGAGCTGTTTTTT
j_call: TRBJ2-7; d_call: -; v_call: TRBV28; clone_size: -; cdr3_aa: CASSLGGEQYF; cdr3_nt: TGTGCCAGCAGTTTGGGAGGCGAGCAGTACTTC
j_call: TRBJ2-5; d_call: -; v_call: TRBV28; clone_size: -; cdr3_aa: CASSTLGAGTQYF; cdr3_nt: TGTGCCAGCAGTACGCTAGGCGCGGGGACCCAGTACTTC
j_call: TRBJ1-2; d_call: -; v_call: TRBV4-3; clone_size: -; cdr3_aa: CASSQDFQTYGYTF; cdr3_nt: TGCGCCAGCAGCCAAGATTTCCAAACCTATGGCTACACCTTC
j_call: TRBJ2-5; d_call: -; v_call: TRBV5-1; clone_size: -; cdr3_aa: CASSLAGREETQYF; cdr3_nt: TGCGCCAGCAGCTTGGCTGGCAGGGAAGAGACCCAGTACTTC
j_call: TRBJ2-5; d_call: -; v_call: TRBV5-4; clone_size: -; cdr3_aa: CASSLDSMYQETQYF; cdr3_nt: TGTGCCAGCAGCCTGGACAGCATGTACCAAGAGACCCAGTACTTC
j_call: TRBJ2-7; d_call: TRBD1; v_call: TRBV27; clone_size: -; cdr3_aa: CASSAGDRRVPFGYEQYF; cdr3_nt: TGTGCCAGCAGTGCAGGGGACAGGAGGGTTCCCTTTGGGTACGAGCAGTACTTC
j_call: TRBJ1-6; d_call: -; v_call: TRBV30; clone_size: -; cdr3_aa: CAWSVAGAYNSPLHF; cdr3_nt: TGTGCCTGGAGTGTAGCGGGGGCCTATAATTCACCCCTCCACTTT
j_call: TRBJ1-3; d_call: TRBD1; v_call: TRBV7-9; clone_size: -; cdr3_aa: CASSLWDSSGNTIYF; cdr3_nt: TGTGCCAGCAGCTTATGGGACAGCTCTGGAAACACCATATATTTT
j_call: TRBJ2-7; d_call: -; v_call: TRBV18; clone_size: once; cdr3_aa: CASSPPKLSYEQYF; cdr3_nt: TGTGCCAGCTCACCACCGAAGCTCTCCTACGAGCAGTACTTC
j_call: TRBJ2-7; d_call: TRBD2; v_call: TRBV5-1; clone_size: -; cdr3_aa: CASSFTPDGGAGGRYEQYF; cdr3_nt: TGCGCCAGCAGCTTCACCCCTGACGGTGGAGCGGGGGGTAGGTACGAGCAGTACTTC
j_call: TRBJ1-2; d_call: -; v_call: TRBV7-9; clone_size: -; cdr3_aa: CASSLADYGYTF; cdr3_nt: TGTGCCAGCAGCTTAGCCGACTATGGCTACACCTTC
j_call: TRBJ1-5; d_call: TRBD1; v_call: TRBV6-1; clone_size: once; cdr3_aa: CASTRQGYSNQPQHF; cdr3_nt: TGTGCCAGCACCCGACAGGGCTATAGCAATCAGCCCCAGCATTTT
j_call: TRBJ1-6; d_call: -; v_call: TRBV5-1; clone_size: -; cdr3_aa: CASSTDGLGSPLHF; cdr3_nt: TGCGCCAGCAGCACCGACGGTCTGGGTTCACCCCTCCACTTT
j_call: TRBJ2-3; d_call: TRBD1; v_call: TRBV7-9; clone_size: -; cdr3_aa: CASSQDRGPDTQYF; cdr3_nt: TGTGCCAGCAGCCAAGACAGGGGGCCAGATACGCAGTATTTT
j_call: TRBJ2-1; d_call: TRBD2; v_call: TRBV14; clone_size: -; cdr3_aa: CASSHQPGTSTYNEQFF; cdr3_nt: TGTGCCAGCAGCCACCAACCCGGGACTAGCACATACAATGAGCAGTTCTTC
j_call: TRBJ1-4; d_call: -; v_call: TRBV28; clone_size: -; cdr3_aa: CASVGGVNEKLFF; cdr3_nt: TGTGCCAGCGTAGGAGGGGTGAATGAAAAACTGTTTTTT
j_call: TRBJ2-2; d_call: TRBD1; v_call: TRBV30; clone_size: -; cdr3_aa: CAWSDRGQGGELFF; cdr3_nt: TGTGCCTGGAGTGACAGGGGGCAGGGCGGGGAGCTGTTTTTT
j_call: TRBJ2-5; d_call: -; v_call: TRBV30; clone_size: -; cdr3_aa: CAWRSTGPETQYF; cdr3_nt: TGTGCCTGGAGGTCTACAGGGCCAGAGACCCAGTACTTC
j_call: TRBJ2-4; d_call: -; v_call: TRBV5-6; clone_size: -; cdr3_aa: CASSLVGARGNIQYF; cdr3_nt: TGTGCCAGCAGCTTGGTGGGGGCTAGGGGAAACATTCAGTACTTC
j_call: TRBJ1-4; d_call: -; v_call: TRBV5-4; clone_size: -; cdr3_aa: CASSLDPGDHSGLFF; cdr3_nt: TGTGCCAGCAGCTTGGATCCAGGGGACCATTCCGGACTGTTTTTT
j_call: TRBJ1-6; d_call: TRBD1; v_call: TRBV9; clone_size: -; cdr3_aa: CASSVGDRATPLHF; cdr3_nt: TGTGCCAGCAGCGTAGGTGACAGGGCGACCCCCCTCCACTTT
j_call: TRBJ2-3; d_call: -; v_call: TRBV5-6; clone_size: -; cdr3_aa: CASSLYLQLTSTDTQYF; cdr3_nt: TGTGCCAGCAGCTTGTATCTACAGTTAACTAGCACAGATACGCAGTATTTT
j_call: TRBJ1-2; d_call: -; v_call: TRBV30; clone_size: -; cdr3_aa: CAWSLQNRYTF; cdr3_nt: TGTGCCTGGAGTCTCCAGAACCGCTACACCTTC
j_call: TRBJ1-5; d_call: TRBD1; v_call: TRBV11-2; clone_size: -; cdr3_aa: CASSLGTGLNQPQHF; cdr3_nt: TGTGCCAGCAGCTTGGGGACAGGGCTCAATCAGCCCCAGCATTTT
j_call: TRBJ1-1; d_call: -; v_call: TRBV5-1; clone_size: -; cdr3_aa: CASSLAGSRTEAFF; cdr3_nt: TGCGCCAGCAGCTTGGCGGGTTCACGGACTGAAGCTTTCTTT
j_call: TRBJ1-2; d_call: TRBD1; v_call: TRBV5-5; clone_size: -; cdr3_aa: CASSLWDSANYGYTF; cdr3_nt: TGTGCCAGCAGCTTGTGGGACAGCGCTAACTATGGCTACACCTTC
j_call: TRBJ1-1; d_call: -; v_call: TRBV5-1; clone_size: -; cdr3_aa: CASSLEGGVNTEAFF; cdr3_nt: TGCGCCAGCAGCTTGGAGGGTGGGGTGAACACTGAAGCTTTCTTT
j_call: TRBJ1-1; d_call: TRBD1; v_call: TRBV5-1; clone_size: -; cdr3_aa: CASRPPGTGGMNTEAFF; cdr3_nt: TGCGCCAGCAGACCTCCCGGGACAGGGGGCATGAACACTGAAGCTTTCTTT
j_call: TRBJ1-3; d_call: -; v_call: TRBV7-9; clone_size: once; cdr3_aa: CASSLSGNSGNTIYF; cdr3_nt: TGTGCCAGCAGCTTATCCGGGAACTCTGGAAACACCATATATTTT
j_call: TRBJ2-1; d_call: -; v_call: TRBV11-2; clone_size: -; cdr3_aa: CASSYRGTSPEQFF; cdr3_nt: TGTGCCAGCAGCTACAGGGGGACTAGTCCTGAGCAGTTCTTC
j_call: TRBJ1-2; d_call: -; v_call: TRBV6-6; clone_size: -; cdr3_aa: CASSGGDSYTF; cdr3_nt: TGTGCCAGCAGTGGAGGGGACAGCTACACCTTC
j_call: TRBJ2-1; d_call: TRBD1; v_call: TRBV9; clone_size: -; cdr3_aa: CASSVLDRGPSNEQFF; cdr3_nt: TGTGCCAGCAGCGTACTGGACAGGGGGCCGAGCAATGAGCAGTTCTTC
j_call: TRBJ2-1; d_call: -; v_call: TRBV18; clone_size: -; cdr3_aa: CASSQIGDNEQFF; cdr3_nt: TGTGCCAGCTCACAAATCGGGGACAATGAGCAGTTCTTC
j_call: TRBJ2-1; d_call: -; v_call: TRBV6-1; clone_size: -; cdr3_aa: CASSEGSLAKNEQFF; cdr3_nt: TGTGCCAGCAGTGAAGGAAGTCTAGCGAAGAATGAGCAGTTCTTC
j_call: TRBJ1-6; d_call: -; v_call: TRBV10-1; clone_size: few; cdr3_aa: CASSSTLINSPLHF; cdr3_nt: TGCGCCAGCAGTTCGACGTTGATTAATTCACCCCTCCACTTT
j_call: TRBJ1-2; d_call: -; v_call: TRBV29-1; clone_size: -; cdr3_aa: CSVEVVSNYGYTF; cdr3_nt: TGCAGCGTTGAGGTGGTCTCTAACTATGGCTACACCTTC
j_call: TRBJ2-4; d_call: TRBD1; v_call: TRBV2; clone_size: -; cdr3_aa: CASSEAAGGTKNIQYF; cdr3_nt: TGTGCCAGCAGTGAAGCGGCAGGGGGTACCAAAAACATTCAGTACTTC